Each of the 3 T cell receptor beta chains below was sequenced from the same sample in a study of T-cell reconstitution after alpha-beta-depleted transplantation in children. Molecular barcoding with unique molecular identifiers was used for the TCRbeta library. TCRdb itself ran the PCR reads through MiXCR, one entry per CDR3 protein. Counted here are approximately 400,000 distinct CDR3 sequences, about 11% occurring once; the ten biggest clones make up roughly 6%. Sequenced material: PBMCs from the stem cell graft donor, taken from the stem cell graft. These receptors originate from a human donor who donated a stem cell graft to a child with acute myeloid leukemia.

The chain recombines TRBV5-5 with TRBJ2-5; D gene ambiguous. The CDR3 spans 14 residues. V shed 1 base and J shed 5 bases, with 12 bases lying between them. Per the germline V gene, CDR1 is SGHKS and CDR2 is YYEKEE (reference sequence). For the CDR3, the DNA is TGTGCCAGCAGCTTGTATACGGACGGGGAGACCCAGTACTTC. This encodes CASSLYTDGETQYF.

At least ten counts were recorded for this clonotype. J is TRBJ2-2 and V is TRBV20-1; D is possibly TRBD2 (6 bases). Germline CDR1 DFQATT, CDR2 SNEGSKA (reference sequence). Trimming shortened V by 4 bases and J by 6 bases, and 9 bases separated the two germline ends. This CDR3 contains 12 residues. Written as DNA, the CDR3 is TGCAGTGCTACGGGGGTTTCCGGGGAGCTGTTTTTT. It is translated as CSATGVSGELFF.

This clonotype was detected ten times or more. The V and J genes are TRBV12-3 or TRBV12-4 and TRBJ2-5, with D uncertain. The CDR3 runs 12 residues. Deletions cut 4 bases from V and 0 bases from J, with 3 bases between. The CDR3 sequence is CASSWNQETQYF. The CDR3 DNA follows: TGTGCCAGCAGTTGGAACCAAGAGACCCAGTACTTC.